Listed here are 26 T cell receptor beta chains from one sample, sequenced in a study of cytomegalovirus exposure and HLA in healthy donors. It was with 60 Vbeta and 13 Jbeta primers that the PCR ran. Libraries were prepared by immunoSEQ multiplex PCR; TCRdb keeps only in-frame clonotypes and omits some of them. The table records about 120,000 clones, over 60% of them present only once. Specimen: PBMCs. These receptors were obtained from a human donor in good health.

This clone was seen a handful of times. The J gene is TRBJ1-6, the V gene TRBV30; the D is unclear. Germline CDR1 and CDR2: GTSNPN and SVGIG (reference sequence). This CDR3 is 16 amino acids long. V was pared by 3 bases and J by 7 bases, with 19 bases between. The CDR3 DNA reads TGTGCCTGGAGCGTAAGCGGGGTACTTTCCAATTCACCCCTCCACTTT. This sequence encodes CAWSVSGVLSNSPLHF.

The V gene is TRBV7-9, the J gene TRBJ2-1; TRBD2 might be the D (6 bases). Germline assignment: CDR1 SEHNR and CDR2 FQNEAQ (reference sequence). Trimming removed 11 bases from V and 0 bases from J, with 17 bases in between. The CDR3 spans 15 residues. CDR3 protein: CAATGTRSSYNEQFF. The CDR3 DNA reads TGTGCCGCCACCGGGACTCGCAGCTCCTACAATGAGCAGTTCTTC.

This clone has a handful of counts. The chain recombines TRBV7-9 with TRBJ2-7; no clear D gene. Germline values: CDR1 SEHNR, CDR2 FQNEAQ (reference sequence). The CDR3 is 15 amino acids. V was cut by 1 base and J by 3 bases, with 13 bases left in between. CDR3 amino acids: CASSLGTNNHYEQYF. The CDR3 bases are TGTGCCAGCAGCTTAGGTACAAACAATCACTACGAGCAGTACTTC.

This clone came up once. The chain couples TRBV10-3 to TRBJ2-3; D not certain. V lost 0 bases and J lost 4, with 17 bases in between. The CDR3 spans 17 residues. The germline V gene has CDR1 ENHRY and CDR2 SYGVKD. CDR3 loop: CAISESGPLSVADTQYF. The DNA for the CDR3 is TGTGCCATCAGTGAGTCTGGTCCCCTGTCGGTGGCAGATACGCAGTATTTT.

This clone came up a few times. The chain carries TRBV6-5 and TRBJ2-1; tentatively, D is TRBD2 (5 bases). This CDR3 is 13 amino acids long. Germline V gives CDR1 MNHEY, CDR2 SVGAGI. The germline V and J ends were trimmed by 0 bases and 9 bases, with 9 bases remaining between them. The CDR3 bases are TGTGCCAGCAGTTACTCCGTAGCGAGTGAGCAGTTCTTC. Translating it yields CASSYSVASEQFF.

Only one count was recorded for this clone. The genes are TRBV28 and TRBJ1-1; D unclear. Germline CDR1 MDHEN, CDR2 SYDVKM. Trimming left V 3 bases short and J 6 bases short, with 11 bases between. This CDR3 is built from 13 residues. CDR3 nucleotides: TGTGCCAGCAGTTTTCACCGGTTCCCTGAAGCTTTCTTT. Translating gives CASSFHRFPEAFF.

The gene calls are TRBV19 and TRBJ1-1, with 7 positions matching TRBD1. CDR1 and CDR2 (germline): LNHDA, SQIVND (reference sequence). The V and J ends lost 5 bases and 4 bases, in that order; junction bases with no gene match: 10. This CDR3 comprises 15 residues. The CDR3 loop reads CASSSPTGMVTEAFF. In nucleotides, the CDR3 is TGTGCCAGTAGTTCACCGACAGGGATGGTCACTGAAGCTTTCTTT.

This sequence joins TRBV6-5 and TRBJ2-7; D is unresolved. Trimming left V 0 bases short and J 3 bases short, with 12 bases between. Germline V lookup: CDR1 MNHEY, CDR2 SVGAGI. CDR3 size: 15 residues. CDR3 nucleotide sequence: TGTGCCAGCAGTTACTCGATCCAGTCAAACTACGAGCAGTACTTC. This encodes CASSYSIQSNYEQYF.

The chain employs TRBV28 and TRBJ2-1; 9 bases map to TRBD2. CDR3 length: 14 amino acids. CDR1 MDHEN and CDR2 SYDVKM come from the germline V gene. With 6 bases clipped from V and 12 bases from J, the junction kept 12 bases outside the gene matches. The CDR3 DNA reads TGTGCCAGCAGCCCTCAAGCGGGAGGATTCGGGCAGTTCTTC. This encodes CASSPQAGGFGQFF.

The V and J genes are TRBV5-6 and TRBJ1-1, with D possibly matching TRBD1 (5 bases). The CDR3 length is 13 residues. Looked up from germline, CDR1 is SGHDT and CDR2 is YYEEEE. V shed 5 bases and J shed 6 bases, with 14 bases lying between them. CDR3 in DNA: TGTGCCAGCAGTCCCGGGGGTCGGGCTGAAGCTTTCTTT. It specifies CASSPGGRAEAFF.

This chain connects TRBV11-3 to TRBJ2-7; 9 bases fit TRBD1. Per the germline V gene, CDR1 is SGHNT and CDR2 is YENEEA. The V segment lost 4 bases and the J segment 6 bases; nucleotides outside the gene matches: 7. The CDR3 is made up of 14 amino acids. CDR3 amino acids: CASSYRTGEVEQYF. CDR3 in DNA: TGTGCCAGCAGCTACCGGACAGGGGAAGTCGAGCAGTACTTC.

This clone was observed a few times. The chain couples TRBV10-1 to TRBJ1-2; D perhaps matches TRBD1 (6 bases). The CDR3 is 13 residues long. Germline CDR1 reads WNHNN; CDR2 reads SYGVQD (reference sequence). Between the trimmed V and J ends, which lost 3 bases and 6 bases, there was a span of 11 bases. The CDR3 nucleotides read TGCGCCAGCAGTGAATCGGGGGGCGATGGCTACACCTTC. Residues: CASSESGGDGYTF.

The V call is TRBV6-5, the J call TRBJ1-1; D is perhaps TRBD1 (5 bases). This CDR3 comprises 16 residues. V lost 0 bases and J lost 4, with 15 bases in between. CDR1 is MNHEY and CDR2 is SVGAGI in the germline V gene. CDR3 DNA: TGTGCCAGCAGTTACTCCTTACCGGGGAGGGGCACTGAAGCTTTCTTT. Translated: CASSYSLPGRGTEAFF.

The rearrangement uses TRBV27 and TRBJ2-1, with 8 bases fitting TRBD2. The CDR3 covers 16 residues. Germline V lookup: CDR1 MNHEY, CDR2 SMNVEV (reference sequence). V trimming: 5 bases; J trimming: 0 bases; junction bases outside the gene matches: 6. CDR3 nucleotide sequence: TGTGCCAGCAGTCAAATAGCGGGATTCTCCTACAATGAGCAGTTCTTC. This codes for CASSQIAGFSYNEQFF.

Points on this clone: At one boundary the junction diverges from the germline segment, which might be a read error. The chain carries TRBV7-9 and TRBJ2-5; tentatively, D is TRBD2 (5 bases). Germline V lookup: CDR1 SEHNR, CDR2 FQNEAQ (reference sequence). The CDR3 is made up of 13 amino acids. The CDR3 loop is CSSSFSAQETQYF. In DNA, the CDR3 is TGTTCCAGCAGCTTTAGCGCCCAAGAGACCCAGTACTTC.

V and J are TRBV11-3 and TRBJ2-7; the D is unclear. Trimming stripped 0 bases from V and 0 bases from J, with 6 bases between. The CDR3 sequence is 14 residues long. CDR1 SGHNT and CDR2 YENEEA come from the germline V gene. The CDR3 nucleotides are TGTGCCAGCAGCTTAGAACAGCTCTCCTACGAGCAGTACTTC. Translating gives CASSLEQLSYEQYF. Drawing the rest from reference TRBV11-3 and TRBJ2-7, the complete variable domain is EAGVVQSPRYKIIEKKQPVAFWCNPISGHNTLYWYLQNLGQGPELLIRYENEEAVDDSQLPKDRFSAERLKGVDSTLKIQPAELGDSAVYLCASSLEQLSYEQYFGPGTRLTVT.

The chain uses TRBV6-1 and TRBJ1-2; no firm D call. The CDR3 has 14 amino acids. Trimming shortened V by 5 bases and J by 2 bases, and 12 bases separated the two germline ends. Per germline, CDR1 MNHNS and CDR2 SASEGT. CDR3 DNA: TGTGCCAGCAGTACTGTTGACACGAACTATGGCTACACCTTC. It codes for CASSTVDTNYGYTF.

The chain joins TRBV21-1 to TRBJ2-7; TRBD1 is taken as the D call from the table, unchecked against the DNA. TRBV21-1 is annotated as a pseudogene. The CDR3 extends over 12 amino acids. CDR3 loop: CASGGTAYEQYF. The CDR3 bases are TGTGCCAGCGGGGGGACAGCCTACGAGCAGTACTTC.

The DNA for the CDR3 is TGTGCCAGCAGCTTAGCTGGTCAGGGACTAGCCGGCAAAAACATTCAGTACTTC. The encoded protein is CASSLAGQGLAGKNIQYF. The chain links TRBV7-2 to TRBJ2-4; 9 positions agree with TRBD2. V lost 0 bases and J lost 3; bases outside the gene matches: 9. The CDR3 is 18 residues long. The germline gives CDR1 SGHTA, CDR2 FQGNSA.

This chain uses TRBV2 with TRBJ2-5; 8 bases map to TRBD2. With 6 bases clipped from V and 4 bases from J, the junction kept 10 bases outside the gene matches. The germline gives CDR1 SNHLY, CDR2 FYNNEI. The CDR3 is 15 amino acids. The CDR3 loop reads CASSLVREGLETQYF. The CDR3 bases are TGTGCCAGCAGCCTCGTCCGGGAGGGGTTAGAGACCCAGTACTTC. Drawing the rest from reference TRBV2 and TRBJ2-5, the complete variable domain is EPEVTQTPSHQVTQMGQEVILRCVPISNHLYFYWYRQILGQKVEFLVSFYNNEISEKSEIFDDQFSVERPDGSNFTLKIRSTKLEDSAMYFCASSLVREGLETQYFGPGTRLLVL.

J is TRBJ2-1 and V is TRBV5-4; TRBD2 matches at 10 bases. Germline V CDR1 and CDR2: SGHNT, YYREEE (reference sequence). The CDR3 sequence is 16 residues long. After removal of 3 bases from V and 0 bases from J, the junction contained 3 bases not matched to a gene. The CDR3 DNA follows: TGTGCCAGCAGCTCGACTAGCGGGCCCTCCTACAATGAGCAGTTCTTC. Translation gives CASSSTSGPSYNEQFF.

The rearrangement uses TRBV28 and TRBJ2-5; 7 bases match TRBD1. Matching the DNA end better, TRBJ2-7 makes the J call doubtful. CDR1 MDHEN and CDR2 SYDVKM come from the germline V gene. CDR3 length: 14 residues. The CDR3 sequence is CASRNRGRIYEQYF. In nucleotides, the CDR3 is TGTGCCAGCAGGAACAGGGGCAGAATCTACGAGCAGTACTTC.

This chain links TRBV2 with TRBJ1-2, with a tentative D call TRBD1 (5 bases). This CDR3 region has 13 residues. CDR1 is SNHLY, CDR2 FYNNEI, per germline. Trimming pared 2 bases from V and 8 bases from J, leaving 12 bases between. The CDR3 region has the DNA TGTGCCAGCAGTGAACGGGGGAGGAGAGGCTACACCTTC. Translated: CASSERGRRGYTF.

CDR3 in DNA: TGTGCCAGTAGGGCCTTCGATGAGCAGTTCTTC. Residues: CASRAFDEQFF. V usage is TRBV19 and J usage is TRBJ2-1; D unclear. Germline assignment: CDR1 LNHDA and CDR2 SQIVND (reference sequence). The ends were cut back, 6 bases at V and 8 bases at J, with 8 bases in the middle. The CDR3 covers 11 residues.

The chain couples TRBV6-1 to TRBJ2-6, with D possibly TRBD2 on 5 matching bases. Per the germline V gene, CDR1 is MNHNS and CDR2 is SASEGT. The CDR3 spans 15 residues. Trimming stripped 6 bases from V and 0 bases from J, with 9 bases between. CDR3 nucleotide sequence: TGTGCCAGCAGGAGGGAGAACTCTGGGGCCAACGTCCTGACTTTC. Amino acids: CASRRENSGANVLTF.

The CDR3 sequence is CAGRQGDGQPQHF. CDR3 DNA: TGTGCCGGCCGACAGGGGGACGGTCAGCCCCAGCATTTT. This chain links TRBV10-3 with TRBJ1-5; TRBD1 aligns across 9 bases. Germline V gives CDR1 ENHRY, CDR2 SYGVKD. J gave up 6 bases and V 11 bases, and 8 bases lay outside the gene matches. The CDR3 covers 13 residues.